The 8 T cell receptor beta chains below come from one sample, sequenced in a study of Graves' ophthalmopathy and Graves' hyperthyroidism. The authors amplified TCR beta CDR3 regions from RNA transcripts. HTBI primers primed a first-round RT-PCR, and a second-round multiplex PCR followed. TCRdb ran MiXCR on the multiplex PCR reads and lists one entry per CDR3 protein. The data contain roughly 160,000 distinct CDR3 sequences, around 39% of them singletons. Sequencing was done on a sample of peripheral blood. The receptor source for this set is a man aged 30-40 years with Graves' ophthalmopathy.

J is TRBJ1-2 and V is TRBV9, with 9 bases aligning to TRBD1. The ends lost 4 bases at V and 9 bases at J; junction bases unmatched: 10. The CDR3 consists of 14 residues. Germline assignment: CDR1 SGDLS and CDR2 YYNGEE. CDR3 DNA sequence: TGTGCCAGCAGCTCAGGACAGGGGATGACGAGCTACACCTTC. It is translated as CASSSGQGMTSYTF.

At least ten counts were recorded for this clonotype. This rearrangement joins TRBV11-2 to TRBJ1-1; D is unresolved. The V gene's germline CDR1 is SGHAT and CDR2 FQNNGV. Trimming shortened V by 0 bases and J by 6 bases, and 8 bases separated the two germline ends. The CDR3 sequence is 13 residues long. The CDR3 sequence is CASSLDNLSEAFF. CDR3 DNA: TGTGCCAGCAGCTTAGATAATCTCTCTGAAGCTTTCTTT.

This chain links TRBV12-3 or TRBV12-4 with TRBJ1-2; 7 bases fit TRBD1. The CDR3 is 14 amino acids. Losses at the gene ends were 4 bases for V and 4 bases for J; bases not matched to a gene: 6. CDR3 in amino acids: CASSSGTASYGYTF. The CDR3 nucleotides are TGTGCCAGCAGTTCTGGGACAGCCTCCTATGGCTACACCTTC.

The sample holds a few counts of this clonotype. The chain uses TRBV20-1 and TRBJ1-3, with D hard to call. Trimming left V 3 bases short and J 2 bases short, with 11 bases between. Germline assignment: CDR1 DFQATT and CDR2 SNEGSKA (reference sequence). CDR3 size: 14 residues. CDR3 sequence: CSASRSATGNTIYF. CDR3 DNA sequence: TGCAGTGCTAGTAGGTCAGCAACTGGAAACACCATATATTTT.

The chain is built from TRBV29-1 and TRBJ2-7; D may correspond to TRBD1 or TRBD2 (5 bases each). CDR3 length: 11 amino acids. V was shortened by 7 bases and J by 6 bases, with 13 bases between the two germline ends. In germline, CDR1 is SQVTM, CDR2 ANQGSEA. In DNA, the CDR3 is TGCAGCGCCGCGTTTGGGGGCGAGCAGTACTTC. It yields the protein CSAAFGGEQYF.

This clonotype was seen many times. Here the CDR3 reads CASSLGMGNTEAFF. CDR3 coding DNA: TGTGCCAGCAGCTTAGGGATGGGTAACACTGAAGCTTTCTTT. This chain connects TRBV7-2 to TRBJ1-1, with D unclear. This CDR3 has 14 residues. The germline V and J ends were trimmed by 1 base and 2 bases, with 8 bases remaining between them. Germline CDR1 SGHTA, CDR2 FQGNSA.

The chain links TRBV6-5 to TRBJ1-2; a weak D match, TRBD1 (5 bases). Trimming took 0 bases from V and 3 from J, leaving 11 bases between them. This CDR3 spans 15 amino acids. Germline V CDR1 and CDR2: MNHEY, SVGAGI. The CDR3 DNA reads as TGTGCCAGCAGTTACTCGACGGCAGGGCACTATGGCTACACCTTC. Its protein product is CASSYSTAGHYGYTF.

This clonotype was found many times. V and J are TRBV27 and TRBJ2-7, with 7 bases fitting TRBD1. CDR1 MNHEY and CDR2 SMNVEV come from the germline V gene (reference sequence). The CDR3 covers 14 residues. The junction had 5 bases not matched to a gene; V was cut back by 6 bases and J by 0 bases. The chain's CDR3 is CASRARTGSYEQYF. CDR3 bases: TGTGCCAGCAGAGCCCGGACAGGCTCCTACGAGCAGTACTTC.